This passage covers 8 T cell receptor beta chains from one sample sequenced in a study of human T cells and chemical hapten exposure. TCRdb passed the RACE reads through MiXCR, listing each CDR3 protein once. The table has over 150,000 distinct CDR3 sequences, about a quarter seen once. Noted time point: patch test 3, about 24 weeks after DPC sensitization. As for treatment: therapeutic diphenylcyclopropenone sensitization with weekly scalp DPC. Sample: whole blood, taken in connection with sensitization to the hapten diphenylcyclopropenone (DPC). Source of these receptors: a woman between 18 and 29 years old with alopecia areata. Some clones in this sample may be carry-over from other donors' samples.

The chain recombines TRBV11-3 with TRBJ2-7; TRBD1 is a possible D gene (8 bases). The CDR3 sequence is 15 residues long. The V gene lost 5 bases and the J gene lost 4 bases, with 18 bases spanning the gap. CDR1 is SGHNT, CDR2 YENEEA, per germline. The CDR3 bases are TGTGCCAGCAGCGCATACACAGGGGGAGGGTACGAGCAGTACTTC. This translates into CASSAYTGGGYEQYF.

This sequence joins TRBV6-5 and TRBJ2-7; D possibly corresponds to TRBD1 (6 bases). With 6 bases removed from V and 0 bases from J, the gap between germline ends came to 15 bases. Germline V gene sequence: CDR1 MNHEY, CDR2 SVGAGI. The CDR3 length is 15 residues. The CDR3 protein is CASRPDRTHSYEQYF. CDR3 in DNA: TGTGCCAGCAGACCCGACAGGACCCACTCCTACGAGCAGTACTTC.

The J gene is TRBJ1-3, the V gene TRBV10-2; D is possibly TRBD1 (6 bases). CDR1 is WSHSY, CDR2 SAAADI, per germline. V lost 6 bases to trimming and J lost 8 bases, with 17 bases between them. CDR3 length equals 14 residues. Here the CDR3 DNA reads TGCGCCAGCAGAACCGGGGAGAGGACAGACACCATATATTTT. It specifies CASRTGERTDTIYF.

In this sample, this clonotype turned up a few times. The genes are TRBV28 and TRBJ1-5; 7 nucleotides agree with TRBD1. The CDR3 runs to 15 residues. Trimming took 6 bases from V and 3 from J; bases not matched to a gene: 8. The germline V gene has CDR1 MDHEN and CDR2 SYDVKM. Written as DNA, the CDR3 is TGTGCCAGCAGAGAAGGAGACAGGGTCAATCAGCCCCAGCATTTT. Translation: CASREGDRVNQPQHF.

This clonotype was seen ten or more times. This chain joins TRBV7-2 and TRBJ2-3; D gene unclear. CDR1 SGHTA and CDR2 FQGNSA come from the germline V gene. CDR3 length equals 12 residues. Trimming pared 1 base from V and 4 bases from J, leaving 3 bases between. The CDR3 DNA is TGTGCCAGCAGCTTAGTGGCAGATACGCAGTATTTT. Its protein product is CASSLVADTQYF.

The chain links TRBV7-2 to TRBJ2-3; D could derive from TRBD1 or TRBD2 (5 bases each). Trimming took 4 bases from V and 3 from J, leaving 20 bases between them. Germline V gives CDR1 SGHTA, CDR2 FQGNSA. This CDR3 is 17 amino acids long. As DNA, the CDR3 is TGTGCCAGCAGCTCGAAATCCGGGACCCAGCGGACAGATACGCAGTATTTT. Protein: CASSSKSGTQRTDTQYF.

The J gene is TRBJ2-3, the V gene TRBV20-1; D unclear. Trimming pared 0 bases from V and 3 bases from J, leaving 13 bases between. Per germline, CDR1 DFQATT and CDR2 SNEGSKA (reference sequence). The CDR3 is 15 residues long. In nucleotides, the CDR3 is TGCAGTGCTAGAGATTTCCTGGTCAGTACAGATACGCAGTATTTT. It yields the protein CSARDFLVSTDTQYF.

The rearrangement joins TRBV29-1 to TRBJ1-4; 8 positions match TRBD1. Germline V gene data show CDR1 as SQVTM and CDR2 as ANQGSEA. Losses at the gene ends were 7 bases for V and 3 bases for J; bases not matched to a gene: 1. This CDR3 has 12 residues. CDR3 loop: CSAGQANEKLFF. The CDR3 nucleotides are TGCAGCGCGGGACAGGCTAATGAAAAACTGTTTTTT.